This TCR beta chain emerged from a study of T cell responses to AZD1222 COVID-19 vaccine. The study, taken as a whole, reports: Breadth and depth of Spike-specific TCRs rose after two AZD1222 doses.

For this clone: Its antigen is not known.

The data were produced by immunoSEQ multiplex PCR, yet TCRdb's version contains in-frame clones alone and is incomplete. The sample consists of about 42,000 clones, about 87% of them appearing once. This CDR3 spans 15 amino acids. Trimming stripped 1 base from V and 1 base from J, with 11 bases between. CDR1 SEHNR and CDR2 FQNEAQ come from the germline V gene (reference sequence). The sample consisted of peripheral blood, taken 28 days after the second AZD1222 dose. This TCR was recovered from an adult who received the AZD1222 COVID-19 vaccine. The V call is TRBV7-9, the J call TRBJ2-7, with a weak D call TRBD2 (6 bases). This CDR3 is CASSLGGAFSYEQYF. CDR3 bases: TGTGCCAGCAGCTTAGGCGGGGCCTTTTCCTACGAGCAGTACTTC.